The present entry profiles one TCR beta chain with its context. Its specific antigen is unknown. Base qualities are not provided; no much larger clone lies one nucleotide away. The CDR3 regions of human TCRbeta chains were subjected to immunosequencing. For the original study's pipeline: Repertoire TCRs were checked for matches against a reference library of SARS-CoV-2-specific TCRs that had been generated using the MIRA antigen-specificity platform. Breadth was defined as the fraction of unique TCRs that were SARS-CoV-2-associated. Depth was defined as the fraction of total T cells that were SARS-CoV-2-associated. Using the MIRA data, every spike-specific TCR was mapped to the spike region that the TCR reacted to and assigned to either a CD4 or a CD8 class. Log10-transformed breadth and depth values were compared by one-way ANOVA with Sidak's multiple comparisons tests. The table was pulled from immuneACCESS by TCRdb, which kept in-frame rearrangements only. Such tables lose some clones; where checked, under half of the loss comes from unresolved V genes, and the rest has no known cause. V and J calls and clone size are those listed in that table; D and trimming were worked out from the DNA. In this sample the table shows 200,000 or so clones, 90% to 95% of which occur a single time. The ten largest account for roughly 9.8% of the sample.

These data originate in a study of T cell responses to AZD1222 COVID-19 vaccine (dated by TCRdb to 2020 to 2022). As for the study more broadly: AZD1222 recipients whose second dose came at about 4 weeks and those whose second dose came at about 12 weeks were combined into one group, since spike-specific TCR depth and breadth did not differ between the two schedules. TCR sequencing was performed for roughly 240 trial participants, of whom some 200 were given two doses of AZD1222 and about 25 were given two doses of MenACWY control vaccine. Enrollment into the trials was organized by age into subgroups of 18-55, 56-69 and 70-plus years, and those subgroups contained approximately 160, 26 and 62 TCR-sequenced participants, respectively. The paper's findings and limits, for the study overall: Spike-specific TCR breadth and depth rose significantly after two AZD1222 doses compared with day 0 and with MenACWY recipients. Only five to seven AZD1222 recipients were SARS-CoV-2 seropositive at baseline, limiting conclusions about previously exposed vaccinees. Because no day 14 peak-response samples were available, the repertoires could be characterized only after the peak T cell response. In the small 56-69-year group, the increase in depth fell short of significance, most likely because of low power. Participants were mostly white British, with more females than males. The authors suggested clonal diversity may have been underestimated. Nearly half of unique spike-specific TCRs reportedly recognized epitopes outside regions mutated in the B.1.351 and B.1.1.7 variants. Vaccine-associated CD4 TCRs spanned the whole spike protein, with dominant responses in regions 160-218 and 743-854.

Per the publication, the time point label means: baseline before first vaccination. The vaccinee samples were drawn from two UK trials, COV001 and COV002, one of which was a single-blind randomized controlled phase 2/3 trial testing AZD1222 (ChAdOx1 nCoV-19) in healthy adults. Trial participant PBMC samples were collected at day 0 and day 28 after the second dose for TCRbeta chain sequencing. The CDR3 runs 13 amino acids, cysteine and phenylalanine included. CDR3 DNA only is kept here, 39 bases in frame from base 1. Reading the germline V gene (reference sequence) gives CDR1 MNHEY and CDR2 SMNVEV. The junction shows trimming of 0 bases on V and 3 bases on J, plus 6 bases between the germline ends.

The sequences come from peripheral blood, collected on day 0 of AZD1222 vaccination. The rearrangement joined TRBV27 to TRBJ2-7, with the identity of the D gene unclear. The sequence was obtained from an adult in good health. The CDR3 reads as follows: CASSLSTGYEQYF. The DNA sequence reads TGTGCCAGCAGTTTATCGACGGGCTACGAGCAGTACTTC.